A single count supports the clone carrying this T cell receptor beta chain. What it binds is not known. The CDR3 length is 15 residues. Unmatched junction bases numbered 4, after V lost 4 bases and J lost 1 base. Germline V gene lookup returns CDR1 SGHTA and CDR2 FQGNSA. The data were obtained in a study of spatial heterogeneity in lung cancer. Overall study: The mean occurrence of each unique TCR and UMI combination in raw reads exceeded eight. Study-level points and caveats: Mutation counts in tumors were tracked by counts of expanded intratumoral alpha and beta TCRs.

Single TCR cDNA molecules each had their own unique molecular identifier. TCRdb re-analysed the 5' RACE reads in MiXCR, keeping a single row per CDR3 protein. The data contain approximately 20,000 distinct CDR3 sequences, roughly 7% of them singletons. Described time point: sample taken at primary tumor resection. Samples were obtained from approximately 76 donors, all untreated early-stage non-small cell lung cancer patients. In each case, whole RNA from tumor, nontumor lung or frozen PBMC was sequenced unsorted. The sequence derives from a female donor with early-stage non-small cell lung cancer. The rearrangement uses TRBV7-2 and TRBJ2-3, with 8 bases identical to TRBD1. The sample here was lung tumor tissue, taken at surgery. CDR3: CASSYMDRGTDTQYF. Here the CDR3 DNA reads TGTGCCAGCAGCTACATGGACAGGGGCACAGATACGCAGTATTTT.